The 15 T cell receptor beta chains below were found in one sample sequenced in a study of cytomegalovirus exposure and HLA in healthy donors. The PCR employed 60 Vbeta primers together with 13 Jbeta primers. Clones were read by immunoSEQ multiplex PCR, and TCRdb kept only the in-frame ones, dropping some. The sample includes about 170,000 clones, around 80% seen only once; the top ten take 4.5%. The sequenced material came from PBMCs. These receptors were obtained from a woman in her 50s in good health and CMV-seropositive.

The V and J genes are TRBV6-5 and TRBJ1-3; 11 bases line up with TRBD1. The CDR3 runs 15 residues. The ends lost 6 bases at V and 0 bases at J; junction bases unmatched: 1. The germline V gene encodes CDR1 MNHEY and CDR2 SVGAGI. In DNA form, the CDR3 reads TGTGCCAGCAGGGGACAGGGGGGCTCTGGAAACACCATATATTTT. Translation gives CASRGQGGSGNTIYF.

About this clone itself: An end of the junction differs from the germline gene, which may be a read error. The chain joins TRBV7-9 to TRBJ1-2; tentatively, D is TRBD1 (6 bases). Germline V gene lookup returns CDR1 SEHNR and CDR2 FQNEAQ (reference sequence). CDR3 length: 13 residues. The CDR3 DNA reads as TGTTCCAGCAGCTCAGACCACAGGGAGGGCTACACCTTC. Translated: CSSSSDHREGYTF. The variable domain in full, with the rest retrieved from reference TRBV7-9 and TRBJ1-2, is DTGVSQNPRHKITKRGQNVTFRCDPISEHNRLYWYRQTLGQGPEFLTYFQNEAQLEKSRLLSDRFSAERPKGSFSTLEIQRTEQGDSAMYLCSSSSDHREGYTFGSGTRLTVV.

The genes are TRBV27 and TRBJ1-5; maybe TRBD1 (6 bases). The ends were cut back, 3 bases at V and 3 bases at J, with 15 bases in the middle. The germline gives CDR1 MNHEY, CDR2 SMNVEV (reference sequence). This CDR3 has 16 amino acids. CDR3 DNA sequence: TGTGCCAGCAGTTTGGTGTCAGGGGCCCACAATCAGCCCCAGCATTTT. Its translation: CASSLVSGAHNQPQHF.

The CDR3 is CAISRSGGELDGYTF. Written as DNA, the CDR3 is TGTGCCATCTCTCGGTCAGGGGGCGAGTTAGATGGCTACACCTTC. The chain uses TRBV10-3 and TRBJ1-2, with 8 positions matching TRBD1. Germline assignment: CDR1 ENHRY and CDR2 SYGVKD. This CDR3 spans 15 amino acids. The V segment lost 8 bases and the J segment 6 bases; nucleotides outside the gene matches: 14.

In DNA form, the CDR3 reads TGTGCCAGCAGTGCCAGGGACAGTAATGAAAAACTGTTTTTT. It specifies CASSARDSNEKLFF. The chain links TRBV27 to TRBJ1-4, with 7 bases matching TRBD1. J lost 4 bases, V lost 5 bases, and 4 bases had no gene match. CDR1 and CDR2 (germline): MNHEY, SMNVEV (reference sequence). The CDR3 sequence is 14 residues long.

A note on this clone: One end of the junction is discordant with germline, which a read error may explain. The chain recombines TRBV7-9 with TRBJ2-7, with D perhaps matching TRBD2 (6 bases). The V gene's germline CDR1 is SEHNR and CDR2 FQNEAQ (reference sequence). The CDR3 loop spans 14 amino acids. CDR3 protein: CSSSPARLAYEQYF. DNA for the CDR3: TGTTCCAGCAGCCCTGCCCGACTAGCCTACGAGCAGTACTTC.

The CDR3 DNA reads TGTGCCAGCAGCCAAGTCACAGATACCTACGAGCAGTACTTC. Its protein product is CASSQVTDTYEQYF. The chain joins TRBV4-2 to TRBJ2-7; D is ambiguous. V lost 1 base, J lost 2 bases, and 9 bases lay in between. This CDR3 has 14 amino acids. Germline V CDR1 and CDR2: LGHNA, YNFKEQ.

The chain combines TRBV4-2 with TRBJ2-7, with 7 bases that match TRBD1. CDR3 length: 14 residues. The germline V gene encodes CDR1 LGHNA and CDR2 YNFKEQ. The V gene end was trimmed by 2 bases and the J gene end by 4 bases; junction bases not matched to a gene: 5. In DNA form, the CDR3 reads TGTGCCAGCAGCCAATGGACAGGCCAATACGAGCAGTACTTC. Encoded protein: CASSQWTGQYEQYF.

The gene calls are TRBV29-1 and TRBJ1-1; D might be TRBD1 (5 bases). CDR1 is SQVTM and CDR2 is ANQGSEA in the germline V gene. There are 12 residues in the CDR3. Between the trimmed V and J ends, which lost 5 bases and 2 bases, there was a span of 9 bases. DNA for the CDR3: TGCAGCGTTTCAGGGTTTAACACTGAAGCTTTCTTT. Residues: CSVSGFNTEAFF.

The rearrangement joins TRBV4-3 to TRBJ1-2; D is perhaps TRBD1 (5 bases). The length of the CDR3 is 15 residues. The ends were cut back, 0 bases at V and 3 bases at J, with 11 bases in the middle. The germline V gene encodes CDR1 LGHNA and CDR2 YSLEER. CDR3 sequence reads: CASSQDRDVYYGYTF. The CDR3 DNA reads as TGCGCCAGCAGCCAAGACAGGGATGTGTACTATGGCTACACCTTC.

This chain uses TRBV2 with TRBJ2-5; TRBD1 might be the D (6 bases). Germline CDR1 SNHLY, CDR2 FYNNEI. Trimming shortened V by 5 bases and J by 4 bases, and 14 bases separated the two germline ends. CDR3 length equals 14 residues. This CDR3 reads CASSFHRDGETQYF. The CDR3 region has the DNA TGTGCCAGCAGTTTTCACAGGGATGGAGAGACCCAGTACTTC.

In this sample, this clone turned up a few times. The rearrangement joins TRBV6-1 to TRBJ1-2; a weak D match, TRBD1 (5 bases). The V end was cut by 4 bases, the J end by 2 bases, with 17 bases between. CDR1 MNHNS and CDR2 SASEGT come from the germline V gene. This CDR3 is 16 amino acids long. CDR3 protein: CASSVATATQNYGYTF. CDR3 sequence (DNA): TGTGCCAGCAGTGTCGCGACAGCTACTCAGAACTATGGCTACACCTTC.

J is TRBJ2-1 and V is TRBV30; TRBD1 matches at 9 bases. The CDR3 sequence is 16 residues long. V lost 0 bases and J lost 5; bases outside the gene matches: 8. The germline gives CDR1 GTSNPN, CDR2 SVGIG (reference sequence). The CDR3 nucleotides are TGTGCCTGGAGTGTTCTTACAGGGGGCTCTAACAATGAGCAGTTCTTC. This sequence encodes CAWSVLTGGSNNEQFF.

The chain carries TRBV6-1 and TRBJ2-3; D not resolved. The CDR3 length is 13 residues. Germline V gives CDR1 MNHNS, CDR2 SASEGT. V was cut by 1 base and J by 2 bases, with 4 bases left in between. CDR3 region: CASSEGATDTQYF. The CDR3 coding sequence is TGTGCCAGCAGTGAAGGAGCCACAGATACGCAGTATTTT.

The chain employs TRBV7-6 and TRBJ2-2, with D maybe TRBD2 (6 bases). The CDR3 runs 16 residues. Germline-derived CDR1 and CDR2 are SGHVS and FNYEAQ. Trimming left V 5 bases short and J 0 bases short, with 13 bases between. The CDR3 DNA is TGTGCCAGCAGCCGAGTAGCGGCTACGAACACCGGGGAGCTGTTTTTT. This translates into CASSRVAATNTGELFF.